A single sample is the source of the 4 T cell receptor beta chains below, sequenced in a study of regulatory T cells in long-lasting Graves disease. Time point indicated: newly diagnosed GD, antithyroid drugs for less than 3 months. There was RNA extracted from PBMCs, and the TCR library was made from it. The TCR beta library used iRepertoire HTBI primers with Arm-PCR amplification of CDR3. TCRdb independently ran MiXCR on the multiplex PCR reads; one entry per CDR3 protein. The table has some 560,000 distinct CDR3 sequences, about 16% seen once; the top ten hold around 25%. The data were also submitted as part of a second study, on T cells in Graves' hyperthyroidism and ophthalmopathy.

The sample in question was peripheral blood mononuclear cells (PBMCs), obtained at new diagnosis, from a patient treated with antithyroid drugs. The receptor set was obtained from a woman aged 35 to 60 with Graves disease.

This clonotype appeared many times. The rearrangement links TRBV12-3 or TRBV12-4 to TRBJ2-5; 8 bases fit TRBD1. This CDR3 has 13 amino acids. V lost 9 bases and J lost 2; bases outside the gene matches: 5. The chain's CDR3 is CARWTGRQETQYF. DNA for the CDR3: TGTGCCAGATGGACAGGGAGACAAGAGACCCAGTACTTC.

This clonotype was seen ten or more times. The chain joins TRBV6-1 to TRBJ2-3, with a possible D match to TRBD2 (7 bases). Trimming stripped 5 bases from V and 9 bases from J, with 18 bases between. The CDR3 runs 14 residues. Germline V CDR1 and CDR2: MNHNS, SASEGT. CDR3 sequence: CASSPAAGALTQYF. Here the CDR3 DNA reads TGTGCCAGCAGTCCTGCGGCGGGGGCCTTGACGCAGTATTTT.

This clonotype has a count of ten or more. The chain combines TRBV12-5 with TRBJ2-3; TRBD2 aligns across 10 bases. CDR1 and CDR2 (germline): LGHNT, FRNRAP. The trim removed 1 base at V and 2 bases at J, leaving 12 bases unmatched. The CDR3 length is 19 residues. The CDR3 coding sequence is TGTGCTAGTGGTTTGGGACAGCTTCCGGGACTAGCGACCACAGATACGCAGTATTTT. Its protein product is CASGLGQLPGLATTDTQYF.

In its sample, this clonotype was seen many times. The CDR3 region has the DNA TGTGCCAGCAGCTCCAGGGACAGGGAGGGCGAGCAGTACTTC. This encodes CASSSRDREGEQYF. The chain is built from TRBV5-4 and TRBJ2-7, with 9 bases matching TRBD1. The V segment lost 3 bases and the J segment 6 bases; nucleotides outside the gene matches: 7. Per the germline V gene, CDR1 is SGHNT and CDR2 is YYREEE (reference sequence). The length of the CDR3 is 14 residues.